The entry below describes one T cell receptor beta chain. Repertoires were generated with immunoSEQ multiplex PCR, while TCRdb's copy carries only in-frame clones and drops some. This sample has around 40,000 clones, with 85% to 95% found just once. Germline trimming cut 7 bases from V and 2 bases from J; bases unmatched to any gene: 5. CDR1 and CDR2 (germline): MNHNS, SASEGT. The length of the CDR3 is 13 residues. This sample is part of a study of T cell changes during pregnancy in multiple sclerosis. The input for sequencing was CD8+ T cells from peripheral blood mononuclear cells, taken in the third trimester of pregnancy. The TCR sequence derives from a female donor with multiple sclerosis, enrolled in a pregnancy study. This chain links TRBV6-1 with TRBJ2-7; TRBD1 aligns across 7 bases. Written as DNA, the CDR3 is TGTGCCAGCAAGGGGACAGTAACCTACGAGCAGTACTTC. This gives the protein CASKGTVTYEQYF.